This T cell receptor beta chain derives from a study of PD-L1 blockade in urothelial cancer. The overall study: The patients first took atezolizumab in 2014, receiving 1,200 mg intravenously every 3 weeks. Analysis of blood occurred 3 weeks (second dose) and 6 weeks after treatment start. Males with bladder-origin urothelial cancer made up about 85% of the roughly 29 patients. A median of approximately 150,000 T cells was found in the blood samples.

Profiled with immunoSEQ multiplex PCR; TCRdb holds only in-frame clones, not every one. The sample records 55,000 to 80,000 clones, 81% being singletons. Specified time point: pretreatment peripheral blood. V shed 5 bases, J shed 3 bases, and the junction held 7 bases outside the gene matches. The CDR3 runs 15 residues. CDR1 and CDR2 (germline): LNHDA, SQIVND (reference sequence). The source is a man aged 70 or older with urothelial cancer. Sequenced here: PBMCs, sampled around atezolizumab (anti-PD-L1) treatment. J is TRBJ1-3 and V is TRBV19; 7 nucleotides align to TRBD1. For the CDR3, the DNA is TGTGCCAGTAGTTCACAGGGGCAAGGTGGAAACACCATATATTTT. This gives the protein CASSSQGQGGNTIYF.